The T cell receptor (beta chain) described here comes from a study of cytomegalovirus exposure and HLA in healthy donors. Remarks on this clone: The target antigen is unknown.

Primers: 60 Vbeta forward and 13 Jbeta reverse. Method: immunoSEQ multiplex PCR; TCRdb's copy keeps in-frame clones and lacks some. The sample has 100,000 to 150,000 clones, 75% to 85% seen once. CDR1 and CDR2 from the germline V gene are MDHEN and SYDVKM. The CDR3 is 14 residues long. Trimming cost V 7 bases and J 6 bases; bases outside gene matches: 9. Study-wide points: Across HLA loci, a later analysis found differing TCR association rates, with DRB1 most and HLA-C fewest. Some V segments, TRBV6-2 and TRBV6-3 among them, were indistinguishable and were therefore excluded.

The source is a woman between 50 and 59 years old in good health and CMV-seropositive. The chain carries TRBV28 and TRBJ1-1; 9 positions agree with TRBD1. Material: PBMCs. CDR3 DNA sequence: TGTGCCAGCATTTACAGGGGGCTTGGCGCTGAAGCTTTCTTT. This translates into CASIYRGLGAEAFF.